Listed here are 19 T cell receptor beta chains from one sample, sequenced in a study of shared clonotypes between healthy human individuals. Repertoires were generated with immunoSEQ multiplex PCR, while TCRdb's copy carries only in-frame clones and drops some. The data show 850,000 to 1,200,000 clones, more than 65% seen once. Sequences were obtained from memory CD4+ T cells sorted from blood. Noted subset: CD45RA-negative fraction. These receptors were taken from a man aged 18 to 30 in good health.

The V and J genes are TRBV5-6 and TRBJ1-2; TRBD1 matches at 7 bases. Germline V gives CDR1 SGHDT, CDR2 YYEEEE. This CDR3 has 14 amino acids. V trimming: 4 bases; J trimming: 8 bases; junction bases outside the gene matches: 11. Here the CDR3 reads CASSLQQGRRGYTF. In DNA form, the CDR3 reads TGTGCCAGCAGCCTCCAACAGGGGCGCCGGGGCTACACCTTC.

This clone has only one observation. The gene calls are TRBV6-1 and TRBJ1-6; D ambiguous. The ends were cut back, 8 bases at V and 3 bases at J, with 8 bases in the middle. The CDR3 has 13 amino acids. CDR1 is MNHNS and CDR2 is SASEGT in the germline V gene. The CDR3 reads CASLRDYNSPLHF. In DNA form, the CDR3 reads TGTGCCAGCCTCCGGGACTATAATTCACCCCTCCACTTT.

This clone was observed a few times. CDR3 sequence reads: CASSTARKESVGSYEQYF. The CDR3 region has the DNA TGTGCCAGCAGCACGGCCCGAAAGGAATCTGTAGGTTCCTACGAGCAGTACTTC. The chain has TRBV21-1 and TRBJ2-7. TRBV21-1 is given as a pseudogene. The CDR3 is 18 amino acids.

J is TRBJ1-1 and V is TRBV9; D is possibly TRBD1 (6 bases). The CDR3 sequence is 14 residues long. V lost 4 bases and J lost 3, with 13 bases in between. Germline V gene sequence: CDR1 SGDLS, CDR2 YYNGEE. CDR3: CASSPIGGYTEAFF. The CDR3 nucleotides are TGTGCCAGCAGCCCGATAGGGGGGTACACTGAAGCTTTCTTT.

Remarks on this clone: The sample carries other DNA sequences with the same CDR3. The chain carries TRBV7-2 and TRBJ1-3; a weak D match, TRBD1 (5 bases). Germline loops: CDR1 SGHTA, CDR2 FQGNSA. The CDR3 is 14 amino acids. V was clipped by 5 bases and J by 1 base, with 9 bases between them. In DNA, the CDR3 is TGTGCCAGCAGCCCTGAGGGGTCTGGAAACACCATATATTTT. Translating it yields CASSPEGSGNTIYF.

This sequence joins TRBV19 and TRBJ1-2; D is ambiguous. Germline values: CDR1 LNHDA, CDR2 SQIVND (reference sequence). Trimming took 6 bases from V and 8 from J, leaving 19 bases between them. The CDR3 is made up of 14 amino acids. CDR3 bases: TGTGCCAGTAGGCCTTCTCCGGGATTCACAGGCTACACCTTC. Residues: CASRPSPGFTGYTF.

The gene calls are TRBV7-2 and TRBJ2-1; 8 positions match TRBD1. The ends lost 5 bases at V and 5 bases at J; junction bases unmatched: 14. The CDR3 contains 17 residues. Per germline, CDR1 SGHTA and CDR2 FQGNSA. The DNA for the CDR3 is TGTGCCAGCAGCATAAGACAGGGGCGCTTTCCCAACAATGAGCAGTTCTTC. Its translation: CASSIRQGRFPNNEQFF.

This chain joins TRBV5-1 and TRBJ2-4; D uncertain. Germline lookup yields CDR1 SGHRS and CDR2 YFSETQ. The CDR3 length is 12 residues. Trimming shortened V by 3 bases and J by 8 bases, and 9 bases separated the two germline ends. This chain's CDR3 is CASSSGMDIQYF. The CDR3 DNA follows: TGCGCCAGCAGCTCCGGAATGGACATTCAGTACTTC.

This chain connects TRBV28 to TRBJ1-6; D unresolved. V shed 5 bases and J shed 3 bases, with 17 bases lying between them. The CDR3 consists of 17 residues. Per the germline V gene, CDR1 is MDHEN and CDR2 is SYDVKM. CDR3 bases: TGTGCCAGCAGTCACAAGAGCTGGACGGTCTATAATTCACCCCTCCACTTT. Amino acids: CASSHKSWTVYNSPLHF.

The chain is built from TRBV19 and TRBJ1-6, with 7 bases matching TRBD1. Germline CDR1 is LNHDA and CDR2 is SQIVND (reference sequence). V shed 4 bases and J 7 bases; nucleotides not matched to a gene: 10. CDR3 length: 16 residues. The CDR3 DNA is TGTGCCAGTAGTACTCCAAGGACAGGAGGGAATTCACCCCTCCACTTT. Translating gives CASSTPRTGGNSPLHF.

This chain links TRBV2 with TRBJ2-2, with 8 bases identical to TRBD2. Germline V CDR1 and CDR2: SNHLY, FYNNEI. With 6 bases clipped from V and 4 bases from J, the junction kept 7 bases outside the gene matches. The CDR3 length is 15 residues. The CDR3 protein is CASSNSGVSTGELFF. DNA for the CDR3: TGTGCCAGCAGCAATAGCGGGGTGAGCACCGGGGAGCTGTTTTTT.

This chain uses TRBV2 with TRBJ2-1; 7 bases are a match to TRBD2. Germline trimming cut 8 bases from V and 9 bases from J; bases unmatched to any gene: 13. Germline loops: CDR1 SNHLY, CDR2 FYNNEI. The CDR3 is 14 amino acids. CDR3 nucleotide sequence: TGTGCCAGCCTCTCCCGGGCGGGAGAGGCTGAGCAGTTCTTC. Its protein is CASLSRAGEAEQFF.

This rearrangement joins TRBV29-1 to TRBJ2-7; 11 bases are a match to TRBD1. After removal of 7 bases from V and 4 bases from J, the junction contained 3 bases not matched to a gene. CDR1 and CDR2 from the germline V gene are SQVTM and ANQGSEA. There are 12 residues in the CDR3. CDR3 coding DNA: TGCAGCGCGGGACAGGGGGGATACGAGCAGTACTTC. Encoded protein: CSAGQGGYEQYF.

CDR3 in DNA: TGTGCCAGTAGTCCGGGAAACAGGGGGCGTAATTCACCCCTCCACTTT. Translated: CASSPGNRGRNSPLHF. V usage is TRBV19 and J usage is TRBJ1-6; 9 bases are a match to TRBD1. The V gene's germline CDR1 is LNHDA and CDR2 SQIVND (reference sequence). The trim removed 5 bases at V and 6 bases at J, leaving 8 bases unmatched. CDR3 length equals 16 residues.

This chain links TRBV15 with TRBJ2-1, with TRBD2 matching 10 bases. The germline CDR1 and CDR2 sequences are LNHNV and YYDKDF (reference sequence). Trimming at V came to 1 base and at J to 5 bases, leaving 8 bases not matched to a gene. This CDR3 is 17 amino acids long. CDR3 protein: CATSRGRVAGGNNEQFF. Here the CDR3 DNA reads TGTGCCACCAGCAGAGGTAGGGTAGCGGGGGGCAACAATGAGCAGTTCTTC.

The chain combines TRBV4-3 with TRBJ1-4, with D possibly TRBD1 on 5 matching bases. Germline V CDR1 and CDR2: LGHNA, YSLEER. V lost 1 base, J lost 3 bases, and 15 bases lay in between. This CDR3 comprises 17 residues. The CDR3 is CASSQASNLGPNEKLFF. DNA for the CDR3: TGCGCCAGCAGCCAAGCATCTAACCTGGGGCCTAATGAAAAACTGTTTTTT.

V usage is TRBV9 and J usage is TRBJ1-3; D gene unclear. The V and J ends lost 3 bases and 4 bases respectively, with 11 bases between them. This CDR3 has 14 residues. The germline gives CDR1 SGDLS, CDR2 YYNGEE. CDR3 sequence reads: CASSALRGGNTIYF. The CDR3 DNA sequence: TGTGCCAGCAGCGCTCTAAGAGGAGGAAACACCATATATTTT. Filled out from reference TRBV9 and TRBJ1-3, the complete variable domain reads DSGVTQTPKHLITATGQRVTLRCSPRSGDLSVYWYQQSLDQGLQFLIQYYNGEERAKGNILERFSAQQFPDLHSELNLSSLELGDSALYFCASSALRGGNTIYFGEGSWLTVV.

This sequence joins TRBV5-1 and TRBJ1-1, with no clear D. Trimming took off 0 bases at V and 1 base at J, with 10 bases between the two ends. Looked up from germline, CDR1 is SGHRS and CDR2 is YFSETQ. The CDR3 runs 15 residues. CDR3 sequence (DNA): TGCGCCAGCAGCTTGGTGGCAGGAAAGAACACTGAAGCTTTCTTT. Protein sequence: CASSLVAGKNTEAFF.

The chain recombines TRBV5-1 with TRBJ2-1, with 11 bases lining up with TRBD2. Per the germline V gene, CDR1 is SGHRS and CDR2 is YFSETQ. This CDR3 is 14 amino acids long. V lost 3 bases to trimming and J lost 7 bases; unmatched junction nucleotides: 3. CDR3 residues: CASSSLAGVNEQFF. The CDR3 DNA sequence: TGCGCCAGCAGCTCACTAGCGGGAGTGAATGAGCAGTTCTTC.